This is a list of T cell receptor beta chains from one sample in a study of graft-versus-host responses after intestinal transplantation. No antigen has been assigned to these receptors. Here immunoSEQ multiplex PCR was the method, and the copy in TCRdb shows in-frame clones only, minus some. The data show approximately 82,000 clones, over 80% seen once. Sequenced material: unstimulated CD8+ T cells sorted from spleen or lymph node cells, taken before transplant. The receptors originated from a human donor who was the organ donor for an intestinal transplant. CDR3s include the opening cysteine and the closing phenylalanine or tryptophan. A D gene is named only where the DNA matches it firmly. A clone size is listed for some rows: how often the clone was seen (once, few, many), or a class if it is expanded.

>TRBV7-9|NA|NA|TRBJ1-2
TGTGCCAGCAGCTTAGTAGGGGCCACCGGTCCTGGCTACACCTTC
CASSLVGATGPGYTF
>TRBV6-1|NA|NA|TRBJ1-5
TGTGCCAGCAGTGAAATGAGGAGGGACCGACTACTCTATAGCAATCAGCCCCAGCATTTT
CASSEMRRDRLLYSNQPQHF
>TRBV11-2|NA|NA|TRBJ2-7
TGTGCCAGCAGCCCGGCAGGCTACGAGCAGTACTTC
CASSPAGYEQYF
>TRBV11-2|NA|NA|TRBJ1-4
TGTGCCAGCAGCTTAGTGGCGGATCCGACTAATGAAAAACTGTTTTTT
CASSLVADPTNEKLFF
>TRBV9|NA|once|TRBJ2-7
TGTGCCAGCAGCGTAGAGGATCTGCCAGGTATCCCCTACGAGCAGTACTTC
CASSVEDLPGIPYEQYF
>TRBV27|NA|NA|TRBJ1-5
TGTGCCAGCAGTTTAGGGCCTCCAGTGTATAGCAATCAGCCCCAGCATTTT
CASSLGPPVYSNQPQHF
>TRBV5-8|TRBD1|NA|TRBJ2-7
TGTGCCAGCAGCTTGGCCGCAGGGGGTTACGAAACCTACGAGCAGTACTTC
CASSLAAGGYETYEQYF
>TRBV6-1|TRBD2|NA|TRBJ2-7
TGTGCCAGCAGAACCCGGGACGGGGGGTTGGGGCAGTACTTC
CASRTRDGGLGQYF
>TRBV25-1|TRBD2|NA|TRBJ2-1
TGTGCCACCGCGGGACTAGCGGGTTACAATGAGCAGTTCTTC
CATAGLAGYNEQFF
>TRBV2|NA|NA|TRBJ2-7
TGTGCCAGCAGGGCCGACTCCTACGAGCAGTACTTC
CASRADSYEQYF
>TRBV9|NA|NA|TRBJ1-5
TGTGCCAGCAGCGCAAATAGCAATCAGCCCCAGCATTTT
CASSANSNQPQHF
>TRBV27|TRBD2|NA|TRBJ2-1
TGTGCCAGCAGTTTAACCATAGCGGGCCTGGGCAATGAGCAGTTCTTC
CASSLTIAGLGNEQFF
>TRBV7-6|NA|NA|TRBJ1-1
TGTGCCAGCAGCGAGACAGGCGCTACTGAAGCTTTCTTT
CASSETGATEAFF
>TRBV27|TRBD2|NA|TRBJ2-2
TGTGCCAGTCTGCCCGGGACTAGCGGGGCCGGGGAGCTGTTTTTT
CASLPGTSGAGELFF
>TRBV27|TRBD1|NA|TRBJ2-7
TGTGCCAGCAGTCCCGGGACAGGGGTGTACGAGCAGTACTTC
CASSPGTGVYEQYF
>TRBV19|TRBD1|once|TRBJ2-1
TGTGCCAGTAGTATAACTTGGTACAGGGGTCTTCACAATGAGCAGTTCTTC
CASSITWYRGLHNEQFF
>TRBV9|NA|NA|TRBJ2-1
TGTGCCAGCAGCAATACGGGCTCCTACAATGAGCAGTTCTTC
CASSNTGSYNEQFF
>TRBV7-8|TRBD1|NA|TRBJ2-7
TGTGCCAGCAGCTTAGGAGTCCGGACAGGGACACACGAGCAGTACTTC
CASSLGVRTGTHEQYF
>TRBV19|NA|NA|TRBJ1-1
TGTGCCAGTAGTATCGGGGGTCACACTGAAGCTTTCTTT
CASSIGGHTEAFF
>TRBV7-6|TRBD1|NA|TRBJ1-3
TGTGCCAGCAGCTTAGAGGGACAGGGGCCACATGTCGACTCTGGAAACACCATATATTTT
CASSLEGQGPHVDSGNTIYF
>TRBV2|NA|NA|TRBJ1-1
TGTGCCAGCAGTGGGGGGGGAACTGAAGCTTTCTTT
CASSGGGTEAFF
>TRBV7-9|TRBD2|NA|TRBJ2-1
TGTGCCAGCAGCTTATTTATCGGCTTAGCGGGAGGAGGCAGTGAGCAGTTCTTC
CASSLFIGLAGGGSEQFF
>TRBV9|NA|NA|TRBJ1-1
TGTGCCAGCAGCGACCTTCGCCAGGGGCGCACTGAAGCTTTCTTT
CASSDLRQGRTEAFF
>TRBV19|TRBD1|NA|TRBJ1-1
TGTGCCAGTAGTGGTCCAGGGGGCTACGGGAACACTGAAGCTTTCTTT
CASSGPGGYGNTEAFF
>TRBV9|TRBD1|NA|TRBJ2-1
TGTGCCAGCAGCGCGACAGGGGTTCAGTACAATGAGCAGTTCTTC
CASSATGVQYNEQFF
>TRBV5-6|NA|NA|TRBJ2-1
TGTGCCAGCAGCCTTATCTCGCGGGACTACAATGAGCAGTTCTTC
CASSLISRDYNEQFF
>TRBV27|NA|NA|TRBJ2-7
TGTGCCAGCAGTTTATCGGGGGGGGCGCCTTACGAGCAGTACTTC
CASSLSGGAPYEQYF